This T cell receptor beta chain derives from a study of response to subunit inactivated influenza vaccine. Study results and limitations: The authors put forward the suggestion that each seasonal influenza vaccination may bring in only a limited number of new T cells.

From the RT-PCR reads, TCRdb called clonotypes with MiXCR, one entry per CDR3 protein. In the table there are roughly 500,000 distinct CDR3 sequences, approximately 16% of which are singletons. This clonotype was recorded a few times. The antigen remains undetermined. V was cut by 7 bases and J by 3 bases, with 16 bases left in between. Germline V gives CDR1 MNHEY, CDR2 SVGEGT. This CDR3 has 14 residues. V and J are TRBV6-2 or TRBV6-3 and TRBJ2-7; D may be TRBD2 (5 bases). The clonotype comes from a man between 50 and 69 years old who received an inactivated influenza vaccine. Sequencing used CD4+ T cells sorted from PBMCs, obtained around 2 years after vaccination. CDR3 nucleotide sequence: TGTGCCAGCACCACCCGGGGAAGGGTCTACGAGCAGTACTTC. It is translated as CASTTRGRVYEQYF.